The 17 T cell receptor beta chains below were found in one sample sequenced in a study of shared clonotypes between healthy human individuals. The method was immunoSEQ multiplex PCR; TCRdb's version includes in-frame clones alone and lacks a portion of them. The sample shows 2 million to 3 million clones, approximately 93% of them seen only once. The specimen sequenced was naive CD4+ T cells from PBMCs. The subset here: CD45RA+ positively selected. The receptors were sampled from a man younger than 35 in good health. Some clones in this sample may be carry-over from other donors' samples.

The chain links TRBV4-2 to TRBJ2-2; 8 bases agree with TRBD1. The V gene end was trimmed by 4 bases and the J gene end by 3 bases; junction bases not matched to a gene: 7. Per germline, CDR1 LGHNA and CDR2 YNFKEQ. This CDR3 has 16 amino acids. The CDR3, as DNA: TGTGCCAGCAGCCCCTACAGGGGGACGGACACCGGGGAGCTGTTTTTT. Protein product: CASSPYRGTDTGELFF.

The J gene is TRBJ2-7, the V gene TRBV6-6; D is unresolved. CDR3 length equals 14 residues. V was pared by 0 bases and J by 6 bases, with 12 bases between. CDR1 and CDR2 from the germline V gene are MNHNY and SVGAGI (reference sequence). CDR3 coding DNA: TGTGCCAGCAGTTACTCGTACCAAGGGCGCGAGCAGTACTTC. Amino acid sequence: CASSYSYQGREQYF.

V and J are TRBV7-2 and TRBJ2-1; D ambiguous. This CDR3 spans 12 amino acids. CDR1 is SGHTA, CDR2 FQGNSA, per germline. Trimming stripped 2 bases from V and 10 bases from J, with 9 bases between. The CDR3, as DNA: TGTGCCAGCAGCTTATTTCCCCGGGAGCAGTTCTTC. This encodes CASSLFPREQFF.

Points on this clone: In the same sample, other DNA sequences code for this CDR3. The chain combines TRBV10-3 with TRBJ1-1, with no clear D. With 2 bases removed from V and 4 bases from J, the gap between germline ends came to 5 bases. The CDR3 consists of 12 residues. The germline gives CDR1 ENHRY, CDR2 SYGVKD. Written as DNA, the CDR3 is TGTGCCATCAGTGAGGGGTTCACTGAAGCTTTCTTT. Translated, it gives CAISEGFTEAFF.

The chain combines TRBV7-2 with TRBJ1-5; D gene ambiguous. The length of the CDR3 is 12 residues. V was cut by 5 bases and J by 7 bases, with 9 bases left in between. Per germline, CDR1 SGHTA and CDR2 FQGNSA. The CDR3 nucleotides are TGTGCCAGCAGCATTGGGCGACAGCCCCAGCATTTT. Its protein product is CASSIGRQPQHF.

This chain joins TRBV25-1 and TRBJ2-2; 8 bases agree with TRBD2. CDR3 length: 15 residues. Germline V CDR1 and CDR2: MGHDK, SYGVNS. After removal of 5 bases from V and 2 bases from J, the junction contained 4 bases not matched to a gene. CDR3: CASSRLAQNTGELFF. The CDR3 region has the DNA TGTGCCAGCAGTAGACTAGCGCAAAACACCGGGGAGCTGTTTTTT.

The J gene is TRBJ2-1, the V gene TRBV6-4; possibly TRBD1 for D (6 bases). V was clipped by 5 bases and J by 0 bases, with 11 bases between them. From germline, CDR1 is MRHNA and CDR2 SNTAGT. The CDR3 totals 15 residues. In DNA form, the CDR3 reads TGTGCCAGCAGTCCCCAGGACAGCTCCTACAATGAGCAGTTCTTC. Amino acids: CASSPQDSSYNEQFF.

This clone showed up just a few times. The same CDR3 can be traced to other DNA sequences in this sample. The gene calls are TRBV28 and TRBJ1-1; a possible D gene is TRBD1 (5 bases). There are 12 residues in the CDR3. The germline V and J ends were trimmed by 3 bases and 6 bases, with 8 bases remaining between them. Germline CDR1 and CDR2: MDHEN and SYDVKM. The CDR3 nucleotides are TGTGCCAGCAGTTTGCAGGGAGCTGAAGCTTTCTTT. Protein sequence: CASSLQGAEAFF.

The chain has TRBV11-2 and TRBJ2-5; the D call may be TRBD1 or TRBD2 (5 bases each). The CDR3 runs 16 residues. Trimming pared 6 bases from V and 2 bases from J, leaving 19 bases between. Germline assignment: CDR1 SGHAT and CDR2 FQNNGV. CDR3 DNA sequence: TGTGCCAGCAGAAGGATTACCGGGACCCAACAAGAGACCCAGTACTTC. It specifies CASRRITGTQQETQYF.

The J gene is TRBJ2-7, the V gene TRBV7-8, with D perhaps assigned TRBD1 or TRBD2 (6 bases each). Germline-derived CDR1 and CDR2 are SGHVS and FQNEAQ. V lost 1 base, J lost 6 bases, and 16 bases lay in between. The CDR3 consists of 15 residues. CDR3 coding DNA: TGTGCCAGCAGCTTAGAAGGGACTGGGGGCCTCGAGCAGTACTTC. Translated, it gives CASSLEGTGGLEQYF.

The CDR3 DNA is TGTGCCAGCAGTTACAGTAGGGAGGGCAATCAGCCCCAGCATTTT. Amino acids: CASSYSREGNQPQHF. The V gene is TRBV6-5, the J gene TRBJ1-5; D gene unclear. Germline V gives CDR1 MNHEY, CDR2 SVGAGI. V lost 2 bases and J 2 bases, leaving 10 bases between the germline ends. The CDR3 runs 15 residues.

J is TRBJ2-3 and V is TRBV6-1; maybe TRBD2 (6 bases). Trimming removed 1 base from V and 2 bases from J, with 19 bases in between. Per germline, CDR1 MNHNS and CDR2 SASEGT. This CDR3 is built from 18 residues. The CDR3 DNA reads as TGTGCCAGCAGTGAAGGTTTCTCGGGAGCCACCTTCACAGATACGCAGTATTTT. This codes for CASSEGFSGATFTDTQYF.

The chain joins TRBV27 to TRBJ2-7; D gene uncertain. Germline V gene data show CDR1 as MNHEY and CDR2 as SMNVEV (reference sequence). Trimming took 0 bases from V and 2 from J, leaving 14 bases between them. This CDR3 has 16 amino acids. The CDR3 DNA follows: TGTGCCAGCAGTTTATCGGCCGCCGGAACCGCCTACGAGCAGTACTTC. It specifies CASSLSAAGTAYEQYF.

A remark on this clone: This specimen includes other DNA sequences encoding the same CDR3. The rearrangement uses TRBV10-3 and TRBJ2-3, with 13 bases lining up with TRBD2. Germline lookup yields CDR1 ENHRY and CDR2 SYGVKD. CDR3 size: 16 residues. V trimming: 5 bases; J trimming: 4 bases; junction bases outside the gene matches: 6. The CDR3 loop is CAISPGLAGVADTQYF. The CDR3, as DNA: TGTGCCATCAGTCCTGGACTAGCGGGAGTAGCAGATACGCAGTATTTT.

V is TRBV14 and J is TRBJ2-3, with D possibly TRBD1 on 6 matching bases. Germline-derived CDR1 and CDR2 are SGHDN and FVKESK. V gave up 4 bases and J gave up 5 bases, with 19 bases separating them. This CDR3 comprises 16 residues. The CDR3 region is CASSPGGTLGRDTQYF. Here the CDR3 DNA reads TGTGCCAGCAGCCCAGGTGGGACATTGGGGAGAGATACGCAGTATTTT.

The chain is built from TRBV5-4 and TRBJ2-3; 7 bases match TRBD2. V was pared by 5 bases and J by 4 bases, with 7 bases of the junction left unmatched. CDR3 length: 14 residues. Germline V gene data show CDR1 as SGHNT and CDR2 as YYREEE (reference sequence). This chain's CDR3 is CASRMGLAADTQYF. As DNA, the CDR3 is TGTGCCAGCAGGATGGGGCTAGCGGCAGATACGCAGTATTTT.

The chain uses TRBV5-6 and TRBJ2-5, with D perhaps matching TRBD2 (7 bases). The V end lost 0 bases, the J end lost 9 bases, and 18 bases lay between the germline ends. The germline V gene encodes CDR1 SGHDT and CDR2 YYEEEE. This CDR3 region has 15 residues. The CDR3 sequence is CASSLGGGAPGAQYF. DNA of the CDR3: TGTGCCAGCAGCTTGGGGGGAGGGGCCCCAGGGGCCCAGTACTTC.